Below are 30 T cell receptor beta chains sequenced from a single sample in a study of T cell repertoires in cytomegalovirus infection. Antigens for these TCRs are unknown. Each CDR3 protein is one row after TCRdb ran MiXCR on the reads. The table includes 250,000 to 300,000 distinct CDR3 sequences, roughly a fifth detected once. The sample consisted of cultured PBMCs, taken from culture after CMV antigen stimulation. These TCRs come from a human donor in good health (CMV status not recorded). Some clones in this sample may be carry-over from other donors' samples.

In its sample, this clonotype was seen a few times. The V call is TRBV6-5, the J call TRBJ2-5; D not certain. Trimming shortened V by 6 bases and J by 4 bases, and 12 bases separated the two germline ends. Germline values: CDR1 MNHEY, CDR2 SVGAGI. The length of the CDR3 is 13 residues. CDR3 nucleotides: TGTGCCAGCAGGATACCGTCAGGAGAGACCCAGTACTTC. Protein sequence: CASRIPSGETQYF.

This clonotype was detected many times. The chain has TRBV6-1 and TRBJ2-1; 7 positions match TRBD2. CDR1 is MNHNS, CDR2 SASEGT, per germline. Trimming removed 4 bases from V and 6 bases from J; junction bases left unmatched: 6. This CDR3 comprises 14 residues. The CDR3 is CASSARLASNEQFF. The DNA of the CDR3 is TGTGCCAGCAGTGCTCGACTAGCAAGCAATGAGCAGTTCTTC.

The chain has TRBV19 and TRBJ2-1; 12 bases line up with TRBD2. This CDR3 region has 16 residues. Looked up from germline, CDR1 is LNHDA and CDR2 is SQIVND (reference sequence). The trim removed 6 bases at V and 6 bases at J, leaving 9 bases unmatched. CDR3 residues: CASSLLSSGRANEQFF. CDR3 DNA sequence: TGTGCCAGTAGCCTCCTCTCTAGCGGGAGGGCCAATGAGCAGTTCTTC.

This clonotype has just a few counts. The DNA of the CDR3 is TGCGCCAGCAGCCAAGATAAGGGGGGACTCAAGGGGACCCAGTACTTC. The encoded protein is CASSQDKGGLKGTQYF. This chain joins TRBV4-3 and TRBJ2-5; possibly TRBD1 or TRBD2 for D (6 bases each). The CDR3 has 16 amino acids. Germline V lookup: CDR1 LGHNA, CDR2 YSLEER. V was pared by 0 bases and J by 7 bases, with 18 bases between.

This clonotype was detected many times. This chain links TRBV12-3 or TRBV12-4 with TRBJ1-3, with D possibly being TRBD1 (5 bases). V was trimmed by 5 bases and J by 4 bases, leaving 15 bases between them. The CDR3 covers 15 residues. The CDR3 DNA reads TGTGCCAGCAGTCCTGGACAATCCGCAGGAAACACCATATATTTT. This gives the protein CASSPGQSAGNTIYF.

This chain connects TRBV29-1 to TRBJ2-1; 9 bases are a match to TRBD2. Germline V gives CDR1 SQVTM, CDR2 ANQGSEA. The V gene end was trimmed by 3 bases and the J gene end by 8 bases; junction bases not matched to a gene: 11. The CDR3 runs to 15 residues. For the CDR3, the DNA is TGCAGCGTTGACGGACTAGCGTGGGGATTTGATGAGCAGTTCTTC. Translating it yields CSVDGLAWGFDEQFF.

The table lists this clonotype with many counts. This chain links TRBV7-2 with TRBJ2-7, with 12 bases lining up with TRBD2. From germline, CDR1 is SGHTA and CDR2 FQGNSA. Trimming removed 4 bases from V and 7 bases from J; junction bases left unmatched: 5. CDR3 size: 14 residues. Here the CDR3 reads CASSSTSGRWEQYV. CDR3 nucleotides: TGTGCCAGCAGCTCCACTAGCGGGAGGTGGGAGCAGTACGTC.

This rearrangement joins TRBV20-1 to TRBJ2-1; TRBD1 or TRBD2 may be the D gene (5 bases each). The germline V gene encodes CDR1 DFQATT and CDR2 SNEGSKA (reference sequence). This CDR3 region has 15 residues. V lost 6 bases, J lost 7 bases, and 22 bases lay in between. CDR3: CSALRGTEIWNEQFF. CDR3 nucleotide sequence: TGCAGTGCCCTCAGAGGGACGGAGATATGGAATGAGCAGTTCTTC.

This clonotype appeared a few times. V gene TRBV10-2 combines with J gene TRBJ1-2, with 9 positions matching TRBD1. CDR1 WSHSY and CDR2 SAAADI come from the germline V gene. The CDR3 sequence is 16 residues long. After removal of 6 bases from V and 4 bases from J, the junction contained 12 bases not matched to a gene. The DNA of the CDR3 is TGCGCCAGCAGCCCGGGACAGGGTATGGGCACCTATGGCTACACCTTC. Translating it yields CASSPGQGMGTYGYTF.

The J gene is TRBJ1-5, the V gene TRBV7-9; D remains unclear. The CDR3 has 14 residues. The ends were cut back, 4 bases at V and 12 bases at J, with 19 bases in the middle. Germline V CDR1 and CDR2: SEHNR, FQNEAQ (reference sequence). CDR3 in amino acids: CASSSSDGVGIQHF. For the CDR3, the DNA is TGTGCCAGCAGCTCTAGTGACGGTGTGGGGATCCAGCATTTT.

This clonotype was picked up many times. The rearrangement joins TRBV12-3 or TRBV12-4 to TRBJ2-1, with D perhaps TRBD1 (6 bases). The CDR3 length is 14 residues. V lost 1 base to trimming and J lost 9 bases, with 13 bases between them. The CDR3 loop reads CASSLVPGVSEQFF. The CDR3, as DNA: TGTGCCAGCAGTTTAGTCCCAGGGGTGAGTGAGCAGTTCTTC.

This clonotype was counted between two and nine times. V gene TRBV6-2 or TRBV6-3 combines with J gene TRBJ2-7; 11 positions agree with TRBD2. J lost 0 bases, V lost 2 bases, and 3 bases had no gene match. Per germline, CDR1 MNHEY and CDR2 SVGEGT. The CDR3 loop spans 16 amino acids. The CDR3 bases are TGTGCCAGCAGTTACCGTACTAGCGGGAGCTCCTACGAGCAGTACTTC. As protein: CASSYRTSGSSYEQYF.

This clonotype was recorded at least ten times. The CDR3 loop is CASRDRGSGGYEQYF. DNA of the CDR3: TGTGCCAGCCGGGACAGGGGTTCTGGGGGCTACGAGCAGTACTTC. The chain has TRBV6-1 and TRBJ2-7; 10 positions match TRBD1. This CDR3 contains 15 residues. Germline loops: CDR1 MNHNS, CDR2 SASEGT. With 8 bases clipped from V and 3 bases from J, the junction kept 10 bases outside the gene matches.

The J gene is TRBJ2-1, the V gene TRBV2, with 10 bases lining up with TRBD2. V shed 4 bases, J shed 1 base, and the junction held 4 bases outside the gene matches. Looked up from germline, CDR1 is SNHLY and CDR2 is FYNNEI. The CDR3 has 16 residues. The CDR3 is CASSGSGRGSYNEQFF. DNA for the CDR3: TGTGCCAGCAGTGGGAGCGGGAGGGGATCCTACAATGAGCAGTTCTTC.

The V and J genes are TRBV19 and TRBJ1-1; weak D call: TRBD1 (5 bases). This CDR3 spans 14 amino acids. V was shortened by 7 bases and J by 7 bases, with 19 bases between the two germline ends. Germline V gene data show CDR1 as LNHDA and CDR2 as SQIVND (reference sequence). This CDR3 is CASTEEDQGFEAFF. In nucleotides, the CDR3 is TGTGCCAGTACCGAGGAAGACCAGGGTTTTGAAGCTTTCTTT.

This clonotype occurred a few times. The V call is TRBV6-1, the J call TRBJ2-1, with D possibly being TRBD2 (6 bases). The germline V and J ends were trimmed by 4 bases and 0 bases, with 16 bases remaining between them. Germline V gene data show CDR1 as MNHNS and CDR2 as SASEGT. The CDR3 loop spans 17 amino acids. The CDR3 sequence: CASSGGRTSSSYNEQFF. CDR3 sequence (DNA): TGTGCCAGCAGTGGGGGGAGGACGTCTAGCTCCTACAATGAGCAGTTCTTC.

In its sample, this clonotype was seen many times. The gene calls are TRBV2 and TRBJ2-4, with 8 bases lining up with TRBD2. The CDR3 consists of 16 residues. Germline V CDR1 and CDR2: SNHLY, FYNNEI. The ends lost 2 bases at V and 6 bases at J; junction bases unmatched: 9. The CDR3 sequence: CASSETDGRAVNIQYF. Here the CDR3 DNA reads TGTGCCAGCAGTGAAACTGACGGGAGGGCCGTAAACATTCAGTACTTC.

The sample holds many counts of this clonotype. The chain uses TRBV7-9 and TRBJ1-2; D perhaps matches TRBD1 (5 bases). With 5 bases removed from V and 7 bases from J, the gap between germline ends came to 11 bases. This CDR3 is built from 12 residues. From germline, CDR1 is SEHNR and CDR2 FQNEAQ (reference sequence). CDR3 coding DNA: TGTGCCAGCAGCGCAGACCAGGGTGGCTACACCTTC. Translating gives CASSADQGGYTF.

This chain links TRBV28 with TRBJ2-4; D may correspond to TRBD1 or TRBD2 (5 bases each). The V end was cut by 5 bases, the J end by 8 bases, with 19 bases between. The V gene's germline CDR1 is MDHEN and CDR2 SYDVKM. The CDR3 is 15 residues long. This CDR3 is CASSPTTGGPDIQYF. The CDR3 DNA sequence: TGTGCCAGCAGTCCGACCACAGGAGGCCCGGACATTCAGTACTTC.

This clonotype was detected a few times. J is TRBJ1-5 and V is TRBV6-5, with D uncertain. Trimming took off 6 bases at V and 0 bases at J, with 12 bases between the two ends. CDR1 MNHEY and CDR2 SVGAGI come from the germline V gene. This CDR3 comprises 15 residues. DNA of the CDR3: TGTGCCAGCAGGGATGAAATTTATAGCAATCAGCCCCAGCATTTT. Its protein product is CASRDEIYSNQPQHF.

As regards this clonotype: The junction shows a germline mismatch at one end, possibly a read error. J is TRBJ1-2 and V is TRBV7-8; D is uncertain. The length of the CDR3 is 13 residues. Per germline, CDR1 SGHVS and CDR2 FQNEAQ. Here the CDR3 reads CDSSLNFGVGYTF. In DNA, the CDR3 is TGTGACAGCAGCTTAAATTTCGGGGTCGGCTACACCTTC.

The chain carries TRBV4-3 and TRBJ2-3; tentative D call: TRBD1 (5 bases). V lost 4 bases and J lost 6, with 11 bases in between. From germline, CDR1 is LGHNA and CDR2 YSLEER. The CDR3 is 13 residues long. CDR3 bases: TGCGCCAGCAGCCCAGGGCCAGGGGATACGCAGTATTTT. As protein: CASSPGPGDTQYF.

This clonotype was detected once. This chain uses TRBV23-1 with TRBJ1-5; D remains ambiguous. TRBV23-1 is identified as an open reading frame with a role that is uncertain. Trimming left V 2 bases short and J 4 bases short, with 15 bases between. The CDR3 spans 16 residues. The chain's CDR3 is CASSQEGLAGNQPQHF. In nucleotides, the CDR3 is TGCGCCAGCAGTCAAGAGGGCTTAGCTGGTAATCAGCCCCAGCATTTT.

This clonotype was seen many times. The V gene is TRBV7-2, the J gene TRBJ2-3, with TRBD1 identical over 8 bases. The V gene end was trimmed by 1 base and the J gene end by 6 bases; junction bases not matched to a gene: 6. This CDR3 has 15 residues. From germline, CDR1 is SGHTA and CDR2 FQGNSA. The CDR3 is CASSLDQGALDTQYF. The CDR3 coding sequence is TGTGCCAGCAGCTTAGATCAGGGGGCGCTGGATACGCAGTATTTT.

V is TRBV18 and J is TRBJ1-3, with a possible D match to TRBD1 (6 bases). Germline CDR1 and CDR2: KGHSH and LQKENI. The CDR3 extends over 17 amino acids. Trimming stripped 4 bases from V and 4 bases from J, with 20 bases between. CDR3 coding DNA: TGTGCCAGCTCACAATTACAGGGAGGAGGTCTCGGAAACACCATATATTTT. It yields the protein CASSQLQGGGLGNTIYF.

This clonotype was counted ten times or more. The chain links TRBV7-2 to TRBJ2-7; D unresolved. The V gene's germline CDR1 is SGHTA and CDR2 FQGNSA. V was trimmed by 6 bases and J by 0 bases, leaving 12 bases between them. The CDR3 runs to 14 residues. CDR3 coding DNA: TGTGCCAGCAGTACCCTCGCGCGCTCCTACGAGCAGTACTTC. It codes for CASSTLARSYEQYF. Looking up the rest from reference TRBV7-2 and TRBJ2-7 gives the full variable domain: GAGVSQSPSNKVTEKGKDVELRCDPISGHTALYWYRQSLGQGLEFLIYFQGNSAPDKSGLPSDRFSAERTGGSVSTLTIQRTQQEDSAVYLCASSTLARSYEQYFGPGTRLTVT.

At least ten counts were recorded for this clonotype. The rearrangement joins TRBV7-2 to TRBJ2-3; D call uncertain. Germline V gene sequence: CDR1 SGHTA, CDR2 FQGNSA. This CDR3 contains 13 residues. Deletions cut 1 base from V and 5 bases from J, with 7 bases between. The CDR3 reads CASSLVPVDTQYF. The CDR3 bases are TGTGCCAGCAGCTTAGTGCCCGTAGATACGCAGTATTTT.

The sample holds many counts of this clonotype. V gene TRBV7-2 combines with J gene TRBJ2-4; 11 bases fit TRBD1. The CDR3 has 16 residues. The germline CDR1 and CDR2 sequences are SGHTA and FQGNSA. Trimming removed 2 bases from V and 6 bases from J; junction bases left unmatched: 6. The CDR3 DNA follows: TGTGCCAGCAGCTTATGGACAGGGGGCAGCGGAAACATTCAGTACTTC. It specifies CASSLWTGGSGNIQYF.

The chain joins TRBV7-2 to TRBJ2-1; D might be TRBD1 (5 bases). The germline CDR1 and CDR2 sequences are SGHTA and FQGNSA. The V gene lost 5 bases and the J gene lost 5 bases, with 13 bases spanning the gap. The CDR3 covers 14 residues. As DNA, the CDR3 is TGTGCCAGCAGCAGACAGCTAGGAGACAATGAGCAGTTCTTC. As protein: CASSRQLGDNEQFF.

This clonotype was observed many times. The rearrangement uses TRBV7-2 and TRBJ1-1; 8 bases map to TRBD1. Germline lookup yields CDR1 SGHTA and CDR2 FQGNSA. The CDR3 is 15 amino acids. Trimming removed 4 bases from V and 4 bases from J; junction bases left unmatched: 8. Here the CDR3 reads CASSYWTGRVTEAFF. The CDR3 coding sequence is TGTGCCAGCAGCTACTGGACAGGGAGGGTCACTGAAGCTTTCTTT.